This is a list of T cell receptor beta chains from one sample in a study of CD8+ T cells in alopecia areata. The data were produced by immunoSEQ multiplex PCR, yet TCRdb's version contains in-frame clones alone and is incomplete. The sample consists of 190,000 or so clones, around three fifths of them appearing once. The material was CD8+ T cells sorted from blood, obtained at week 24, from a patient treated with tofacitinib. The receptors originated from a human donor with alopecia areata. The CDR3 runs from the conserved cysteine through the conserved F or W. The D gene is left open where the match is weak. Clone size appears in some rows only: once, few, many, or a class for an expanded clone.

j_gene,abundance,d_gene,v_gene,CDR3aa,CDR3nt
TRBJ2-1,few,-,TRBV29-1,CSVGWGYNEQFF,TGCAGCGTTGGGTGGGGCTACAATGAGCAGTTCTTC
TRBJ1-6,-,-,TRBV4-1,CASSHRDISYNSPLHF,TGCGCCAGCAGCCACCGAGATATCTCCTATAATTCACCCCTCCACTTT
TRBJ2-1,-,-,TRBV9,CASSVGRGITDEQFF,TGTGCCAGCAGCGTAGGACGGGGGATTACGGATGAGCAGTTCTTC
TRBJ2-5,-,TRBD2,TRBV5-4,CASSTISGGALRETQYF,TGTGCCAGCAGCACAATTAGCGGGGGGGCGCTTCGGGAGACCCAGTACTTC
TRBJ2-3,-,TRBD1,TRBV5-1,CATRTGDRGTDTQYF,TGCGCCACCCGCACCGGGGACAGGGGCACAGATACGCAGTATTTT
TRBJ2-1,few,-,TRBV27,CASSLGSINEQFF,TGTGCCAGCAGTTTAGGGTCCATAAATGAGCAGTTCTTC
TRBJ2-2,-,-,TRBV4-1,CASSRGGPGAGELFF,TGCGCCAGCAGCCGAGGGGGGCCCGGGGCCGGGGAGCTGTTTTTT
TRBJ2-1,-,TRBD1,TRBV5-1,CASSLKGPTGQGSYNEQFF,TGCGCCAGCAGCTTGAAGGGCCCCACGGGACAGGGCTCCTACAATGAGCAGTTCTTC
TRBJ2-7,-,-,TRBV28,CASSFTPVMGISYEQYF,TGTGCCAGCAGTTTCACCCCGGTTATGGGAATATCCTACGAGCAGTACTTC
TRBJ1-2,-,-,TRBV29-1,CSVEESGLANYGYTF,TGCAGCGTTGAAGAGTCAGGGTTGGCTAACTATGGCTACACCTTC
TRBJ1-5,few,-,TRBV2,CASSPPRGEGRQPQHF,TGTGCCAGCAGCCCCCCCAGGGGCGAGGGTCGGCAGCCCCAGCATTTT
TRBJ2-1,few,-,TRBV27,CASSLGREEFF,TGTGCCAGCAGTTTAGGTAGGGAGGAGTTCTTC
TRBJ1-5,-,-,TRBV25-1,CASSAGGNQPQHF,TGTGCCAGCAGTGCAGGGGGCAATCAGCCCCAGCATTTT
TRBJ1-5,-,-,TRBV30,CAWSVTRGGNQPQHF,TGTGCCTGGAGTGTAACCAGGGGCGGCAATCAGCCCCAGCATTTT
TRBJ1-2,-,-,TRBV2,CASRSTGFYGYTF,TGTGCCAGCCGAAGTACAGGTTTCTATGGCTACACCTTC
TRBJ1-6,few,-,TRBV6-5,CASTSQGSPLHF,TGTGCCAGCACTTCACAGGGTTCACCCCTCCACTTT
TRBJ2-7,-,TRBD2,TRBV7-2,CASSDDWTSGVYEQYF,TGTGCCAGCAGCGACGATTGGACTAGCGGGGTCTACGAGCAGTACTTC
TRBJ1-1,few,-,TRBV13,CASSLTLLGEAFF,TGTGCCAGCAGCTTAACCCTTTTGGGTGAAGCTTTCTTT
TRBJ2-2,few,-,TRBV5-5,CASSLSRNTGELFF,TGTGCCAGCAGCTTGAGTCGCAACACCGGGGAGCTGTTTTTT
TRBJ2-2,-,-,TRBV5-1,CASSLDTGELFF,TGCGCCAGCAGCCTCGACACCGGGGAGCTGTTTTTT
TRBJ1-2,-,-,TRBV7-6,CASSFSLAYQPYGYTF,TGTGCCAGCAGCTTTTCCCTTGCTTATCAGCCGTATGGCTACACCTTC
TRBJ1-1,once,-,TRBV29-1,CSVEWGGTEAFF,TGCAGCGTTGAGTGGGGGGGCACTGAAGCTTTCTTT
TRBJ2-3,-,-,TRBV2,CASSGLDTQYF,TGTGCCAGCAGTGGCTTAGATACGCAGTATTTT
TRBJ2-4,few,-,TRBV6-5,CASRGDENIQYF,TGTGCCAGCAGGGGGGACGAAAACATTCAGTACTTC
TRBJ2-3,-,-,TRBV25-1,CASSDRGSTDTQYF,TGTGCCAGCAGTGACCGGGGCAGCACAGATACGCAGTATTTT
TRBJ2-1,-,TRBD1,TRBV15,CASRDRRYNEQFF,TGTGCCTCCCGGGACAGGCGTTACAATGAGCAGTTCTTC
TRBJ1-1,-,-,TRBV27,CASSPLGGRTEAFF,TGTGCCAGCAGTCCCTTGGGTGGGAGGACTGAAGCTTTCTTT
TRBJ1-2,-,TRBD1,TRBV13,CASSLGTGGNYGYTF,TGTGCCAGCAGCTTAGGAACAGGGGGCAACTATGGCTACACCTTC
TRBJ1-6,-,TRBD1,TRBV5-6,CASSLGLGTGISFHF,TGTGCCAGCAGCTTGGGTCTTGGGACAGGCATATCGTTCCACTTT
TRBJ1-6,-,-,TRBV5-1,CASSFWRGSPLHF,TGCGCCAGCAGCTTCTGGAGGGGTTCACCCCTCCACTTT
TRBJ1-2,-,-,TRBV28,CASSSAGTAYGYTF,TGTGCCAGCAGTTCCGCAGGGACGGCGTACGGCTACACCTTC
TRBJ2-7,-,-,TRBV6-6,CASSQSYEQYF,TGTGCCAGCAGTCAATCCTACGAGCAGTACTTC
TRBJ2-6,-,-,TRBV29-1,CSAGPGANVLTF,TGCAGCGCGGGACCCGGGGCCAACGTCCTGACTTTC
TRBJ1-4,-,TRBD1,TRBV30,CAYLRDSATNEKLFF,TGTGCCTACCTCCGGGACAGTGCAACTAATGAAAAACTGTTTTTT
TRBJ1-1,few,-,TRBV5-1,CASSLLAGMNTEAFF,TGCGCCAGCAGCTTGTTGGCTGGGATGAACACTGAAGCTTTCTTT
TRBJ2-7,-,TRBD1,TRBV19,CASRYWAGGDEQYF,TGTGCCAGTAGATATTGGGCAGGGGGCGACGAGCAGTACTTC
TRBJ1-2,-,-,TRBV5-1,CASSLADEGEYYGYTF,TGCGCCAGCAGCTTGGCCGATGAGGGGGAATACTATGGCTACACCTTC
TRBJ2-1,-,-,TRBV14,CASSHQPNEQFF,TGTGCCAGCAGCCATCAACCTAATGAGCAGTTCTTC
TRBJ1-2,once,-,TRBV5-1,CASSSDYGYTF,TGCGCCAGCAGCTCGGATTATGGCTACACCTTC
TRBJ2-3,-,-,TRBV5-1,CASSPTFYSLRTDTQYF,TGCGCCAGCAGCCCTACCTTCTACAGCTTACGCACAGATACGCAGTATTTT
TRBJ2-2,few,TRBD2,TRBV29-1,CSVEFGDYPHGELFF,TGCAGCGTTGAATTTGGGGACTATCCTCACGGGGAGCTGTTTTTT
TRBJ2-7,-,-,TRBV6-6,CASSYGGGAPYEQYF,TGTGCCAGCAGTTACGGTGGGGGGGCACCCTACGAGCAGTACTTC
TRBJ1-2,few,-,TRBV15,CATSRAAGLSGYTF,TGTGCCACCAGCAGAGCTGCAGGGCTGAGTGGCTACACCTTC
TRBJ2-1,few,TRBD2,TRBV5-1,CASSISGGANEQFF,TGCGCCAGCAGCATAAGCGGGGGGGCCAATGAGCAGTTCTTC
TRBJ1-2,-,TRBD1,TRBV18,CASSPTSLDRGQGYTF,TGTGCCAGCTCACCAACGTCGTTGGACAGGGGACAAGGCTACACCTTC
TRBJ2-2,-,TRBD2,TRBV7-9,CASSRLAGANTGELFF,TGTGCCAGCAGCCGACTAGCGGGGGCGAACACCGGGGAGCTGTTTTTT
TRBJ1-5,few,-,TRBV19,CASSIPMGDQRRPQHF,TGTGCCAGTAGTATCCCCATGGGCGACCAAAGGCGGCCCCAGCATTTT
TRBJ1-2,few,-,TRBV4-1,CASSHPRWYGYTF,TGCGCCAGCAGCCACCCGAGATGGTATGGCTACACCTTC
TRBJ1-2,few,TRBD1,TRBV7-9,CASSFTGDSRYGYTF,TGTGCCAGCAGCTTCACGGGGGACAGCCGGTATGGCTACACCTTC
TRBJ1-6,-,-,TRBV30,CAWSVDRQNSYNSPLHF,TGTGCCTGGAGTGTGGACAGACAGAACTCCTATAATTCACCCCTCCACTTT
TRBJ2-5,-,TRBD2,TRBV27,CASSLAGAVQETQYF,TGTGCCAGCAGCCTAGCGGGGGCCGTTCAAGAGACCCAGTACTTC
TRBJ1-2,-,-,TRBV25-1,CASSSGVYYGYTF,TGTGCCAGCAGTTCAGGGGTATACTATGGCTACACCTTC
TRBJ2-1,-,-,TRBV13,CASSSRGYEQFF,TGTGCCAGCAGCTCCCGAGGGTATGAGCAGTTCTTC
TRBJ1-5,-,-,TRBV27,CASRGTLPYSNQPQHF,TGTGCCAGCAGAGGGACGCTACCATATAGCAATCAGCCCCAGCATTTT